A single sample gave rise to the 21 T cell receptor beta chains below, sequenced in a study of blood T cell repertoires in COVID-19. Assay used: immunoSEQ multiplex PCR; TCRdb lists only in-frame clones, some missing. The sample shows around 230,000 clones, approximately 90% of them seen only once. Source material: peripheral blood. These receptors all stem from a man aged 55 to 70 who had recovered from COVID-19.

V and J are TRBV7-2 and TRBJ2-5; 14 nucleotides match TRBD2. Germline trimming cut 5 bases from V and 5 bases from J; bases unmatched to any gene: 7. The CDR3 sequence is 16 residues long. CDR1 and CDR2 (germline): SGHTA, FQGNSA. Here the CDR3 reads CASSHGLAGGRETQYF. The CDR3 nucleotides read TGTGCCAGCAGCCACGGACTAGCGGGGGGCCGGGAGACCCAGTACTTC.

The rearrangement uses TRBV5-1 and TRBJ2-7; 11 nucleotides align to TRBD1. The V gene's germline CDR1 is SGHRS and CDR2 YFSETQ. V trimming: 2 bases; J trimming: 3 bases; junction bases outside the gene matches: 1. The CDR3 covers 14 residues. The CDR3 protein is CASSFGTGGYEQYV. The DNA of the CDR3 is TGCGCCAGCAGCTTTGGGACAGGGGGCTACGAGCAGTACGTC.

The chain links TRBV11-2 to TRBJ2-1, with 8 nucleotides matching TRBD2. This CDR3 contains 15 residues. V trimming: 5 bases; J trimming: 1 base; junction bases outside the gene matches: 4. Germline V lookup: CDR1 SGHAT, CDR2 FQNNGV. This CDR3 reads CASSPQRGSYNEQFF. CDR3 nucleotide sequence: TGTGCCAGCAGCCCCCAGCGGGGGTCCTACAATGAGCAGTTCTTC.

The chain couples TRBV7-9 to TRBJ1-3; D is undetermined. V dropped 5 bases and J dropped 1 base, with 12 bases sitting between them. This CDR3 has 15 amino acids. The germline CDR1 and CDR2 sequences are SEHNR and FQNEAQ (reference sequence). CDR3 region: CASSASSSSGNTIYF. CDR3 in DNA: TGTGCCAGCAGCGCATCAAGCTCGTCTGGAAACACCATATATTTT.

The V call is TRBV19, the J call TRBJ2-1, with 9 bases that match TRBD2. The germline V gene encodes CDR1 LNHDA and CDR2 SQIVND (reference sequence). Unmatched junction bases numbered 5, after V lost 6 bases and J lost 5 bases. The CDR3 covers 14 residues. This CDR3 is CASRGTSRNNEQFF. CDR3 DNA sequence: TGTGCCAGTAGGGGGACTAGCCGAAACAATGAGCAGTTCTTC.

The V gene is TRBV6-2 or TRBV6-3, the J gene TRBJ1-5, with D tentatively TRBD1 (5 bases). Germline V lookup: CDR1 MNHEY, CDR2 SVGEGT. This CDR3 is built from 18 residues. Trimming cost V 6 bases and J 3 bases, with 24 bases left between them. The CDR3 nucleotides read TGTGCCAGCAGCCCTGGGGGAGGGGCCAACCACCTCAATCAGCCCCAGCATTTT. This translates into CASSPGGGANHLNQPQHF.

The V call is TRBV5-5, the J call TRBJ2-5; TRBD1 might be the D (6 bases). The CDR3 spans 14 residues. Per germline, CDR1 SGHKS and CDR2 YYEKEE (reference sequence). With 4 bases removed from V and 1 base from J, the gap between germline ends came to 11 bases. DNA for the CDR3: TGTGCCAGCAGCGCTTACAGGGCCCAAGAGACCCAGTACTTC. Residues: CASSAYRAQETQYF.

CDR3 DNA sequence: TGTGCCAGCAGCTGGAGGAATAGCGGGGGGGTAGGAGAGACCCAGTACTTC. Translation gives CASSWRNSGGVGETQYF. This rearrangement joins TRBV5-6 to TRBJ2-5, with 11 bases identical to TRBD2. V was clipped by 3 bases and J by 4 bases; unmatched bases: 11. The CDR3 runs to 17 residues. Germline-derived CDR1 and CDR2 are SGHDT and YYEEEE.

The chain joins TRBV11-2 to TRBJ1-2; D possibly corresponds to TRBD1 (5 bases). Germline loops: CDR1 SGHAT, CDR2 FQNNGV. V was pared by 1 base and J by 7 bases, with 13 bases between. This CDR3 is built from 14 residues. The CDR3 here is CASSLGQTVGGYTF. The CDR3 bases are TGTGCCAGCAGCTTAGGACAGACAGTGGGTGGCTACACCTTC.

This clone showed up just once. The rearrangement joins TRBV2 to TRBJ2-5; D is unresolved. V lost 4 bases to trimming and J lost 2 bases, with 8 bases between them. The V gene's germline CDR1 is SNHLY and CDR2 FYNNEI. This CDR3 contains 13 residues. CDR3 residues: CASSVTRQETQYF. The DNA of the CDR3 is TGTGCCAGCAGTGTCACCAGACAAGAGACCCAGTACTTC.

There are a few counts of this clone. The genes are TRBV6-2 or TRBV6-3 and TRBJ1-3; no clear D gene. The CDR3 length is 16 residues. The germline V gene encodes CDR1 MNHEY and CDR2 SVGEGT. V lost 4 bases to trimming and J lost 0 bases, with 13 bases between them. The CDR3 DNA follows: TGTGCCAGCAGTTTTAAGGGAGCATTCTCTGGAAACACCATATATTTT. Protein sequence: CASSFKGAFSGNTIYF.

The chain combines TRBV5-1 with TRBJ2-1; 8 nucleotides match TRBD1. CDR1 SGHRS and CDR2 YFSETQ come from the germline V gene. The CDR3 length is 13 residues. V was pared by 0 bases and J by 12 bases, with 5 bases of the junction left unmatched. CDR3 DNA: TGCGCCAGCAGCTTGGGGGCCCAGGGGGCGCAGTTCTTC. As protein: CASSLGAQGAQFF.

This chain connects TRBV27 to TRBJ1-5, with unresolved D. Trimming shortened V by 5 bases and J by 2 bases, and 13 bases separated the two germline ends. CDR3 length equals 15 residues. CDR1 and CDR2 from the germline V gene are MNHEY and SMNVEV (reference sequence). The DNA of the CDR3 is TGTGCCAGCAGTAGCGGCCTCGGGGGCAATCAGCCCCAGCATTTT. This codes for CASSSGLGGNQPQHF.

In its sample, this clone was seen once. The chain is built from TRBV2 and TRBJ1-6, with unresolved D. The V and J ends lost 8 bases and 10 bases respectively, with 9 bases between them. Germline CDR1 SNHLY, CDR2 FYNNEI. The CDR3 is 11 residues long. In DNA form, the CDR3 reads TGTGCCAGCGCCGCGGGATCACCCCTCCACTTT. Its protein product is CASAAGSPLHF.

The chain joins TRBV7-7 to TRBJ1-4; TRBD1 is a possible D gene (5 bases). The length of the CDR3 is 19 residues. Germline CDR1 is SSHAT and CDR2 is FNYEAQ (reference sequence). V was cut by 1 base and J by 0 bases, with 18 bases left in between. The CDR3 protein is CASSLERGSTLATNEKLFF. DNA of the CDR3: TGTGCCAGCAGCTTAGAAAGGGGTTCAACTCTTGCAACTAATGAAAAACTGTTTTTT.

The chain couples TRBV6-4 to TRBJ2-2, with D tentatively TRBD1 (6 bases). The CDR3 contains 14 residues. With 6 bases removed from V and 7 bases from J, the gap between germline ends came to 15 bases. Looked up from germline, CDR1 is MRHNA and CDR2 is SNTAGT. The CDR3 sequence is CASSAGTSNGELFF. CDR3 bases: TGTGCCAGCAGCGCCGGGACAAGCAACGGGGAGCTGTTTTTT.

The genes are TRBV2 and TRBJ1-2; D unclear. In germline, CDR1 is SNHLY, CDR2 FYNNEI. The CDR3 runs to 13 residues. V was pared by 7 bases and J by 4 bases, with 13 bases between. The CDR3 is CASKKTRSYGYTF. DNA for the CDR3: TGTGCCAGCAAAAAAACTAGGAGCTATGGCTACACCTTC.

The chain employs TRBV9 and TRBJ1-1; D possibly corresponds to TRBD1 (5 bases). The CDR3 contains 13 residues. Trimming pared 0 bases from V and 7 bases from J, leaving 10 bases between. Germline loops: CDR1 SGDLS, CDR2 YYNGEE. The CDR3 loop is CASSVGQGGEAFF. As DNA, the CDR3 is TGTGCCAGCAGCGTAGGCCAGGGCGGTGAAGCTTTCTTT.

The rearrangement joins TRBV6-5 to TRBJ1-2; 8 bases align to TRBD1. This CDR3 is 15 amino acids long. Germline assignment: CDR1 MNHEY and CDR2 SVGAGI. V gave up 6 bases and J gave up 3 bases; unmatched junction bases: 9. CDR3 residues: CASRTQGAPDYGYTF. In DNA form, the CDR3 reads TGTGCCAGCAGAACCCAGGGGGCGCCGGACTATGGCTACACCTTC.

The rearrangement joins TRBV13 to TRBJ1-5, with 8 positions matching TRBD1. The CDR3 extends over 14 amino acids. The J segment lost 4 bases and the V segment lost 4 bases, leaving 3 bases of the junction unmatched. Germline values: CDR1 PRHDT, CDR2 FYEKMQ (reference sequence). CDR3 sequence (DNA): TGTGCCAGCAGCTCAGGACAGGGTAATCAGCCCCAGCATTTT. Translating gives CASSSGQGNQPQHF.

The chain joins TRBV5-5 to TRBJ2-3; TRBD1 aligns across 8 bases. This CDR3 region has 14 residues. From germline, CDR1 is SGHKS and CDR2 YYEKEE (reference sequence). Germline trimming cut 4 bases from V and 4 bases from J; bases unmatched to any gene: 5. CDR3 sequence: CASSLRTGPDTQYF. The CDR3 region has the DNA TGTGCCAGCAGCCTGAGGACAGGGCCAGATACGCAGTATTTT. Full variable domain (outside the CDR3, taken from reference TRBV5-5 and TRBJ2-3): DAGVTQSPTHLIKTRGQQVTLRCSPISGHKSVSWYQQVLGQGPQFIFQYYEKEERGRGNFPDRFSARQFPNYSSELNVNALLLGDSALYLCASSLRTGPDTQYFGPGTRLTVL.